The 9 T cell receptor beta chains below were found in one sample sequenced in a study of blood T cell repertoires in COVID-19. Assay used: immunoSEQ multiplex PCR; TCRdb lists only in-frame clones, some missing. The sample lists about 200,000 clones, 70% to 90% occurring once. Sequenced input: peripheral blood. The source of these receptors is a man aged 45 to 65 with COVID-19, enrolled during active disease.

CDR3 sequence: CASSLSRANYGYTF. The CDR3 coding sequence is TGTGCCAGCAGCTTATCCCGGGCTAACTATGGCTACACCTTC. The gene calls are TRBV5-4 and TRBJ1-2; D unresolved. Germline-derived CDR1 and CDR2 are SGHNT and YYREEE (reference sequence). V lost 2 bases to trimming and J lost 0 bases, with 8 bases between them. This CDR3 is 14 amino acids long.

This chain joins TRBV7-9 and TRBJ2-7, with no clear D. CDR3 length equals 12 residues. Germline V gives CDR1 SEHNR, CDR2 FQNEAQ (reference sequence). The V gene lost 2 bases and the J gene lost 6 bases, with 8 bases spanning the gap. CDR3 DNA sequence: TGTGCCAGCAGCTTAAACTTCCCCGAGCAGTACTTC. The encoded protein is CASSLNFPEQYF.

In regard to this clone: At the DNA level, this CDR3 is encoded by other sequences in the same sample as well. The chain joins TRBV10-3 to TRBJ1-5; 9 bases align to TRBD1. There are 15 residues in the CDR3. The germline CDR1 and CDR2 sequences are ENHRY and SYGVKD. V lost 5 bases to trimming and J lost 4 bases; unmatched junction nucleotides: 6. The DNA of the CDR3 is TGTGCCATCAGTCCGGGACAGGGAGCAAATCAGCCCCAGCATTTT. The encoded protein is CAISPGQGANQPQHF.

This chain joins TRBV5-4 and TRBJ2-1, with D perhaps matching TRBD1 (5 bases). The germline CDR1 and CDR2 sequences are SGHNT and YYREEE (reference sequence). V lost 2 bases to trimming and J lost 5 bases, with 14 bases between them. This CDR3 is 15 amino acids long. As DNA, the CDR3 is TGTGCCAGCAGCTTTTTTTCCAGGGCAGACAATGAGCAGTTCTTC. Its protein product is CASSFFSRADNEQFF.

V is TRBV5-1 and J is TRBJ2-1; 7 bases are a match to TRBD2. The CDR3 length is 14 residues. CDR1 is SGHRS and CDR2 is YFSETQ in the germline V gene. Germline trimming cut 6 bases from V and 6 bases from J; bases unmatched to any gene: 9. The DNA for the CDR3 is TGCGCCAGCATCCCCCAGACGGGAGGCAATGAGCAGTTCTTC. This gives the protein CASIPQTGGNEQFF.

V is TRBV7-7 and J is TRBJ2-7, with 10 bases that match TRBD1. Germline assignment: CDR1 SSHAT and CDR2 FNYEAQ (reference sequence). J lost 4 bases, V lost 5 bases, and 8 bases had no gene match. The CDR3 runs 15 residues. The CDR3 sequence is CASSLRQGAGYEQYF. DNA for the CDR3: TGTGCCAGCAGCCTTAGACAGGGGGCCGGGTACGAGCAGTACTTC.

Written as DNA, the CDR3 is TGTGCCAGCAGTTACGACAGGAAGGCCTACAATGAGCAGTTCTTC. Its translation: CASSYDRKAYNEQFF. The chain links TRBV6-5 to TRBJ2-1; D possibly corresponds to TRBD1 (6 bases). V lost 2 bases, J lost 2 bases, and 10 bases lay in between. The CDR3 extends over 15 amino acids. Germline V gene sequence: CDR1 MNHEY, CDR2 SVGAGI.

V usage is TRBV5-3 and J usage is TRBJ2-7; TRBD2 matches 13 bases. TRBV5-3 counts as an open reading frame of uncertain function. This CDR3 contains 16 residues. After removal of 3 bases from V and 3 bases from J, the junction contained 6 bases not matched to a gene. The CDR3 loop is CARSWRTSGGNYEQYF. The CDR3 bases are TGTGCCAGAAGCTGGCGGACTAGCGGGGGAAACTACGAGCAGTACTTC.

This chain connects TRBV5-6 to TRBJ2-3; 7 positions match TRBD1. The CDR3 is made up of 14 amino acids. The V and J ends lost 3 bases and 7 bases, in that order; junction bases with no gene match: 8. The V gene's germline CDR1 is SGHDT and CDR2 YYEEEE. CDR3 sequence reads: CASSSDRRHNTQYF. Written as DNA, the CDR3 is TGTGCCAGCAGCTCGGACAGGAGGCACAATACGCAGTATTTT.